Here is one TCR beta chain with its context. What it binds is not known. This record belongs to a study of OX40 agonist ivuxolimab in advanced cancers. Overall study context: Averaging about 60 years in age, with a range of roughly 20 to 90, the cohort was around 83% male. Findings and limits, study-wide: Clonal expansion by week 6 occurred in CD4+ and CD8+ blood T cells (at 0.1 to 3.0 mg/kg).

Germline values: CDR1 SGHTA, CDR2 FQGNSA. This CDR3 contains 15 residues. V trimming: 7 bases; J trimming: 3 bases; junction bases outside the gene matches: 7. Assay: immunoSEQ multiplex PCR; the TCRdb copy retains only in-frame clones and omits some. The repertoire holds approximately 62,000 clones, over 90% seen once, with roughly 13% in the top ten. The clonotype was recovered from an adult with an advanced solid tumor such as melanoma, head and neck, liver or kidney cancer. Here the sequenced sample was CD4+ or CD8+ T cells sorted from blood, taken in a trial of the OX40 agonist ivuxolimab. This chain links TRBV7-2 with TRBJ2-7; the match to TRBD1 covers 12 bases. The CDR3 DNA sequence: TGTGCCAGCAAGGTCGGGACAGGGGGCATCTACGAGCAGTACTTC. This sequence encodes CASKVGTGGIYEQYF.